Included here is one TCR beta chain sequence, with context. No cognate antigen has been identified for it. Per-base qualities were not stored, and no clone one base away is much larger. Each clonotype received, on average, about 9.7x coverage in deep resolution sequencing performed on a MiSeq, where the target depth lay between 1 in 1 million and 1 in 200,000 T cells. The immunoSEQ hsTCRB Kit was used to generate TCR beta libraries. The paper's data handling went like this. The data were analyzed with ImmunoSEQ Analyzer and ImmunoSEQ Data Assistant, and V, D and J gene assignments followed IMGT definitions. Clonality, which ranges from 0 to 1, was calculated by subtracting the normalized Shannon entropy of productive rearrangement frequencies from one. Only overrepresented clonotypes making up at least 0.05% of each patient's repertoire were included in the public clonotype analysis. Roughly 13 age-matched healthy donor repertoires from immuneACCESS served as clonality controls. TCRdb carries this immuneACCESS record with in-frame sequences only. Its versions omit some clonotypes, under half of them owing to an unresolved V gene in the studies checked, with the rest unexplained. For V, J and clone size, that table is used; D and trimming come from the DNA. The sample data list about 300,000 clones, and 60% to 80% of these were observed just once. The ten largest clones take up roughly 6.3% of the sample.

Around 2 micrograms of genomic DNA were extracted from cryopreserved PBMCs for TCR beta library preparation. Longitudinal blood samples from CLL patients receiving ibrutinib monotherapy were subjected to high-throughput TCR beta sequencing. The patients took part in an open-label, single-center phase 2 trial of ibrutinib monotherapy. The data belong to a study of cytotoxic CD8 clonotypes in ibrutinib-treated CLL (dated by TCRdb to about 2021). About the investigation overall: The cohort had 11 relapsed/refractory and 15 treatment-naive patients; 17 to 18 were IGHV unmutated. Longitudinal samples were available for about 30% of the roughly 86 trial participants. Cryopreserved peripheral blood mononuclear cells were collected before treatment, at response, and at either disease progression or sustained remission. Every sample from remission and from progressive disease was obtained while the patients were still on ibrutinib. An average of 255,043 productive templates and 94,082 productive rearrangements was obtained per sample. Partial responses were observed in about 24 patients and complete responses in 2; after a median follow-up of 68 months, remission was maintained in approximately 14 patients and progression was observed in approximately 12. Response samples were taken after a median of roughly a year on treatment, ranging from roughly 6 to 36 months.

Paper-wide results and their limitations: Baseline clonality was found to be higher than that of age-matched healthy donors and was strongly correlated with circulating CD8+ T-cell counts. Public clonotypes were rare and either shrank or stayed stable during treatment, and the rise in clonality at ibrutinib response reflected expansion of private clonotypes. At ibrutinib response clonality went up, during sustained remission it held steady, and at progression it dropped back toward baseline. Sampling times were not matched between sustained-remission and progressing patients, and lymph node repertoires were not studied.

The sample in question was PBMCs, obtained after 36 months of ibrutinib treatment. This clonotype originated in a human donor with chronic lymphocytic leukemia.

The DNA sequence is as follows: TGTGCCAGCAGCCCTGCCGGGTGGTATAGCAATCAGCCCCAGCATTTT. The resulting protein is CASSPAGWYSNQPQHF. Recombination joined TRBV7-2 with TRBJ1-5, with no confident D gene call. The CDR3 measures 16 amino acids from cysteine to phenylalanine. Of all the DNA, just the CDR3 is kept, 48 bases in frame from base 1. At the junction V is shortened by 5 bases and J by 0 bases, with 14 bases in between. Via the germline V gene, CDR1 is SGHTA and CDR2 FQGNSA.